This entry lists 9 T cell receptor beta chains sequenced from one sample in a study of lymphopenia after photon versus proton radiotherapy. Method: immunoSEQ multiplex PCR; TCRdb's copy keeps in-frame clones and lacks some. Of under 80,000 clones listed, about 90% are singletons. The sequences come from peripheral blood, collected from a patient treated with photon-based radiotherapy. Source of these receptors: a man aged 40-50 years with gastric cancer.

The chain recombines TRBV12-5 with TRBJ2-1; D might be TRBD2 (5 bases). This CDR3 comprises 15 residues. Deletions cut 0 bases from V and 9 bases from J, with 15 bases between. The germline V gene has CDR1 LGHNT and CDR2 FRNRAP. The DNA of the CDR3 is TGTGCTAGTGGTTTGGTACTATCGCCCGCGGGTGAGCAGTTCTTC. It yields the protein CASGLVLSPAGEQFF.

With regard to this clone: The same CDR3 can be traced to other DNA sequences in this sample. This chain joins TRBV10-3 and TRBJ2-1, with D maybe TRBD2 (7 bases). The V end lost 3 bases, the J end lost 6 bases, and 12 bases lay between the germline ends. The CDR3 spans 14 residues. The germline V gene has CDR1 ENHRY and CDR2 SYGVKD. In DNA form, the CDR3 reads TGTGCCATCAGTGACCGGGGAGGGGGCAATGAGCAGTTCTTC. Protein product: CAISDRGGGNEQFF.

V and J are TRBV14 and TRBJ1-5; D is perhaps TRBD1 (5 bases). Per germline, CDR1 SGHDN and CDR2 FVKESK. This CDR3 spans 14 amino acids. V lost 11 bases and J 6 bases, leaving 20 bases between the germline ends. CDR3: CAPPRHTGVQPQHF. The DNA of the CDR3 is TGTGCCCCCCCTAGGCACACAGGAGTTCAGCCCCAGCATTTT.

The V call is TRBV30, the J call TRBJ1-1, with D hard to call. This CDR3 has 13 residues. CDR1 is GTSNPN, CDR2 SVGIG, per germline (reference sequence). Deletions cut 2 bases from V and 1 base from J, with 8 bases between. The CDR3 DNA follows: TGTGCCTGGAGTTGGGCAGAGAACACTGAAGCTTTCTTT. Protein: CAWSWAENTEAFF. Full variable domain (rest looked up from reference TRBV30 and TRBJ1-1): SQTIHQWPATLVQPVGSPLSLECTVEGTSNPNLYWYRQAAGRGLQLLFYSVGIGQISSEVPQNLSASRPQDRQFILSSKKLLLSDSGFYLCAWSWAENTEAFFGQGTRLTVV.

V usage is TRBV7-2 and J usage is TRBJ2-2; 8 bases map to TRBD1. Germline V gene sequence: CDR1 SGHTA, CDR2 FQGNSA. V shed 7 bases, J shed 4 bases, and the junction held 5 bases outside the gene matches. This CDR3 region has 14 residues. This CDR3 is CASTLGQVTGELFF. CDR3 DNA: TGTGCCAGCACCCTGGGACAGGTCACCGGGGAGCTGTTTTTT.

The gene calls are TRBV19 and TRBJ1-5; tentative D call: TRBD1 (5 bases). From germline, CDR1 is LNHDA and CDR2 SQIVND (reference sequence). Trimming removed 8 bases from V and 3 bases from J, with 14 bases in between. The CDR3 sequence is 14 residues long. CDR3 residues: CASGIDSYNQPQHF. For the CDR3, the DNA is TGTGCCAGTGGAATTGACAGTTACAATCAGCCCCAGCATTTT.

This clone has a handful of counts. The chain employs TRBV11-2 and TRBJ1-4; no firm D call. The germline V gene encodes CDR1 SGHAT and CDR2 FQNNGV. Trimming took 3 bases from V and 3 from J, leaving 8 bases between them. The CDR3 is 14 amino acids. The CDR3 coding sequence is TGTGCCAGCAGCTTTATGGGTGCTAATGAAAAACTGTTTTTT. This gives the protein CASSFMGANEKLFF.

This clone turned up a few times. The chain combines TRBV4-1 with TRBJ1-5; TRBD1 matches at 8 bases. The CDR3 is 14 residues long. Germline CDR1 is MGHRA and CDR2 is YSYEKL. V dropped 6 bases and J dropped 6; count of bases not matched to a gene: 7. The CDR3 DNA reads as TGCGCCAGCAGTCACGGACAGGGCGGTCAGCCCCAGCATTTT. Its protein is CASSHGQGGQPQHF.

This chain's CDR3 is CASSYSGQGGNTQYF. In DNA form, the CDR3 reads TGTGCCAGCAGTTACTCGGGACAGGGAGGGAATACGCAGTATTTT. V and J are TRBV6-5 and TRBJ2-3, with 9 bases matching TRBD1. This CDR3 has 15 residues. Trimming removed 0 bases from V and 7 bases from J; junction bases left unmatched: 5. Germline-derived CDR1 and CDR2 are MNHEY and SVGAGI.